Listed here are 13 T cell receptor beta chains from one sample, sequenced in a study of OX40 agonist ivuxolimab in advanced cancers. Only in-frame clones appear in the TCRdb table, and some are missing; sequencing was by immunoSEQ multiplex PCR. Of about 84,000 clones listed, approximately 85% were seen once; the top ten hold 0.2% to 0.25%. The sample consisted of CD4+ or CD8+ T cells sorted from blood, taken in a trial of the OX40 agonist ivuxolimab. The receptors derive from an adult with an advanced solid tumor such as melanoma, head and neck, liver or kidney cancer.

The J gene is TRBJ2-3, the V gene TRBV7-9; perhaps TRBD1 as D (5 bases). CDR1 SEHNR and CDR2 FQNEAQ come from the germline V gene (reference sequence). Trimming left V 7 bases short and J 3 bases short, with 14 bases between. CDR3 length: 14 residues. The chain's CDR3 is CASIPGLVTDTQYF. The CDR3, as DNA: TGTGCCAGCATTCCAGGGTTGGTTACAGATACGCAGTATTTT.

The table lists this clone with a few counts. The CDR3 reads CASSVDPHSGNTIYF. The CDR3 DNA follows: TGTGCCAGCAGCGTAGACCCCCACTCTGGAAACACCATATATTTT. The V gene is TRBV9, the J gene TRBJ1-3, with D uncertain. Trimming took off 0 bases at V and 0 bases at J, with 7 bases between the two ends. Germline CDR1 reads SGDLS; CDR2 reads YYNGEE. CDR3 size: 15 residues.

The CDR3 sequence is CASSLEYQETQYF. The CDR3 DNA sequence: TGTGCCAGCAGCTTGGAGTACCAAGAGACCCAGTACTTC. The chain recombines TRBV5-4 with TRBJ2-5; no definite D call. The CDR3 spans 13 residues. The ends were cut back, 0 bases at V and 0 bases at J, with 3 bases in the middle. The germline V gene has CDR1 SGHNT and CDR2 YYREEE (reference sequence).

This clone was seen more than once but under ten times. The V call is TRBV7-2, the J call TRBJ2-1; D is unresolved. Trimming took off 3 bases at V and 7 bases at J, with 19 bases between the two ends. The CDR3 spans 16 residues. Per the germline V gene, CDR1 is SGHTA and CDR2 is FQGNSA. The DNA for the CDR3 is TGTGCCAGCAGCTTTGCGGAACGCCGGTCCCGGAATGAGCAGTTCTTC. Protein: CASSFAERRSRNEQFF.

The chain employs TRBV7-6 and TRBJ2-5; D is undetermined. Trimming removed 1 base from V and 4 bases from J, with 13 bases in between. Germline V lookup: CDR1 SGHVS, CDR2 FNYEAQ. This CDR3 is 15 amino acids long. The CDR3 here is CASSLGRGITETQYF. The CDR3 DNA reads as TGTGCCAGCAGCTTAGGGCGAGGAATCACAGAGACCCAGTACTTC. Full variable domain (outside the CDR3, taken from reference TRBV7-6 and TRBJ2-5): GAGVSQSPRYKVTKRGQDVALRCDPISGHVSLYWYRQALGQGPEFLTYFNYEAQQDKSGLPNDRFSAERPEGSISTLTIQRTEQRDSAMYRCASSLGRGITETQYFGPGTRLLVL.

In its sample, this clone was seen a few times. The gene calls are TRBV7-6 and TRBJ2-7; 7 nucleotides align to TRBD2. The CDR3 is 12 amino acids. The V segment lost 5 bases and the J segment 6 bases; nucleotides outside the gene matches: 4. Germline V gene sequence: CDR1 SGHVS, CDR2 FNYEAQ. The CDR3 loop reads CASSPPGGEQYF. In DNA, the CDR3 is TGTGCCAGCAGCCCTCCGGGGGGCGAGCAGTACTTC.

The CDR3 spells CASSKNTGGVNTEAFF. For the CDR3, the DNA is TGTGCCAGTAGTAAAAATACTGGGGGTGTGAACACTGAAGCTTTCTTT. The rearrangement joins TRBV19 to TRBJ1-1; tentatively, D is TRBD1 (5 bases). Trimming stripped 4 bases from V and 0 bases from J, with 15 bases between. This CDR3 spans 16 amino acids. Germline V gene lookup returns CDR1 LNHDA and CDR2 SQIVND (reference sequence).

The chain joins TRBV5-1 to TRBJ2-3; no clear D gene. The CDR3 is 15 residues long. Germline V gene sequence: CDR1 SGHRS, CDR2 YFSETQ. The V end was cut by 1 base, the J end by 4 bases, with 13 bases between. CDR3 bases: TGCGCCAGCAGCTTGTTCCCCAACAGTGCAGATACGCAGTATTTT. Amino acids: CASSLFPNSADTQYF. The full variable domain, its missing parts supplied by reference TRBV5-1 and TRBJ2-3, is KAGVTQTPRYLIKTRGQQVTLSCSPISGHRSVSWYQQTPGQGLQFLFEYFSETQRNKGNFPGRFSGRQFSNSRSEMNVSTLELGDSALYLCASSLFPNSADTQYFGPGTRLTVL.

V and J are TRBV9 and TRBJ1-2; tentatively, D is TRBD1 (5 bases). V was clipped by 4 bases and J by 4 bases, with 17 bases between them. Germline V gives CDR1 SGDLS, CDR2 YYNGEE. The length of the CDR3 is 15 residues. CDR3: CASSSQVGAGYGYTF. CDR3 sequence (DNA): TGTGCCAGCAGCTCCCAAGTAGGGGCCGGCTATGGCTACACCTTC.

The V and J genes are TRBV11-3 and TRBJ2-3; D perhaps matches TRBD2 (5 bases). The CDR3 extends over 10 amino acids. Looked up from germline, CDR1 is SGHNT and CDR2 is YENEEA. The CDR3 reads CLGLTDTQYF. CDR3 coding DNA: TGTCTCGGACTCACAGATACGCAGTATTTT.

CDR3 sequence reads: CASSLGSGATGELFF. For the CDR3, the DNA is TGTGCCAGCAGCTTAGGATCGGGGGCCACCGGGGAGCTGTTTTTT. The chain combines TRBV7-2 with TRBJ2-2, with D perhaps matching TRBD1 or TRBD2 (6 bases each). The CDR3 covers 15 residues. In germline, CDR1 is SGHTA, CDR2 FQGNSA. The V gene lost 1 base and the J gene lost 4 bases, with 10 bases spanning the gap.

The J gene is TRBJ1-2, the V gene TRBV28; 8 bases are a match to TRBD1. After removal of 5 bases from V and 4 bases from J, the junction contained 6 bases not matched to a gene. Germline values: CDR1 MDHEN, CDR2 SYDVKM. This CDR3 has 14 amino acids. The CDR3 is CASSPQGVGYGYTF. Written as DNA, the CDR3 is TGTGCCAGCAGTCCACAGGGGGTTGGCTATGGCTACACCTTC.

The chain combines TRBV28 with TRBJ2-7; D possibly corresponds to TRBD2 (5 bases). Germline lookup yields CDR1 MDHEN and CDR2 SYDVKM. Trimming took off 7 bases at V and 0 bases at J, with 19 bases between the two ends. This CDR3 is 16 amino acids long. CDR3 residues: CASILSGDAPSYEQYF. CDR3 in DNA: TGTGCCAGCATTCTCAGCGGCGATGCCCCCTCCTACGAGCAGTACTTC.